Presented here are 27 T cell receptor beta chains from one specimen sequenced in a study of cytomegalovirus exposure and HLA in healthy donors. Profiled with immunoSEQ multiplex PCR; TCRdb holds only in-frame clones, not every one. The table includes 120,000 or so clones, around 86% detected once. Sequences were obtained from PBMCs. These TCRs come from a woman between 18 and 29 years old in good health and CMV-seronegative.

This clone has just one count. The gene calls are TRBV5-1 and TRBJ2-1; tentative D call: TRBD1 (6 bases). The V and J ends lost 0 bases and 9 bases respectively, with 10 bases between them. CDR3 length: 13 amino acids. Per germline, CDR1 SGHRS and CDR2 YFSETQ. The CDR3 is CASSLDRVSEQFF. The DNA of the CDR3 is TGCGCCAGCAGCTTGGACAGGGTCAGTGAGCAGTTCTTC.

The CDR3 DNA follows: TGTGCCAGTAGTATCGATCTGGCGGGAGACTACGAGCAGTACTTC. It codes for CASSIDLAGDYEQYF. The chain employs TRBV19 and TRBJ2-7; 7 nucleotides match TRBD2. This CDR3 comprises 15 residues. The ends lost 3 bases at V and 3 bases at J; junction bases unmatched: 8. The germline V gene has CDR1 LNHDA and CDR2 SQIVND (reference sequence).

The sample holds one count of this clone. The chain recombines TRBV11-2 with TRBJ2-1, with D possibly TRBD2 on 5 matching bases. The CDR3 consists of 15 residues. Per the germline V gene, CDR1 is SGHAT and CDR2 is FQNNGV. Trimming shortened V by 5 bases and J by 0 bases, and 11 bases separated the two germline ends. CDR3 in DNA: TGTGCCAGCAGCCCCGGGGAGAGCTCCTACAATGAGCAGTTCTTC. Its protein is CASSPGESSYNEQFF. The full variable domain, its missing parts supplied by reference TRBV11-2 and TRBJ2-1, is EAGVAQSPRYKIIEKRQSVAFWCNPISGHATLYWYQQILGQGPKLLIQFQNNGVVDDSQLPKDRFSAERLKGVDSTLKIQPAKLEDSAVYLCASSPGESSYNEQFFGPGTRLTVL.

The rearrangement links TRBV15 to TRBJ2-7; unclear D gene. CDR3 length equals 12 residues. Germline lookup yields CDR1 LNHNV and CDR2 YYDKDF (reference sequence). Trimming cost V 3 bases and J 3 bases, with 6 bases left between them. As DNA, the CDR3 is TGTGCCACCAGCAGGTCATTCTACGAGCAGTACTTC. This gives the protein CATSRSFYEQYF.

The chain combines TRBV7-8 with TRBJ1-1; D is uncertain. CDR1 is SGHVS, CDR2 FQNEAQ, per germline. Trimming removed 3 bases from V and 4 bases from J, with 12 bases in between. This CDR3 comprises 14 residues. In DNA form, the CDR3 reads TGTGCCAGCAGCTTGGGGAGTTCCAGCACTGAAGCTTTCTTT. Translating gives CASSLGSSSTEAFF.

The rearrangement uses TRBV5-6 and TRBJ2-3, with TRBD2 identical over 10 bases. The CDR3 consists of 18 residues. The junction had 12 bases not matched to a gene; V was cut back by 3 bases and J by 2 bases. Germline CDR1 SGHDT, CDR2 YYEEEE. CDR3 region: CASSYYRLAGGLTDTQYF. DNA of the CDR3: TGTGCCAGCAGCTACTACCGATTAGCGGGGGGCCTCACAGATACGCAGTATTTT.

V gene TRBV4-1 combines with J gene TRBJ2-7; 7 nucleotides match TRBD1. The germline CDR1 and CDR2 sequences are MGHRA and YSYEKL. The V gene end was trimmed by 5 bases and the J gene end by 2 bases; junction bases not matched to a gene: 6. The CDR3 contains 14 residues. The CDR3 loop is CASSTRQGPYEQYF. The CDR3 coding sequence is TGCGCCAGCAGCACCCGACAGGGACCCTACGAGCAGTACTTC.

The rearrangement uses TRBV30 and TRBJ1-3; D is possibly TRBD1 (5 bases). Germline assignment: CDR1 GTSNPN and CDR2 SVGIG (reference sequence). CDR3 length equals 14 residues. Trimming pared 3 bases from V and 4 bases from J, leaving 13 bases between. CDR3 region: CAWSPGGAGNTIYF. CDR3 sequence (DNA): TGTGCCTGGAGCCCGGGCGGGGCAGGAAACACCATATATTTT.

The CDR3 nucleotides are TGTGCCAGCAGCTTGGAATTCCTAGCCGGCCCCTACAATGAGCAGTTCTTC. It is translated as CASSLEFLAGPYNEQFF. The chain recombines TRBV5-6 with TRBJ2-1; possibly TRBD2 for D (5 bases). Germline V CDR1 and CDR2: SGHDT, YYEEEE. This CDR3 spans 17 amino acids. Trimming pared 0 bases from V and 2 bases from J, leaving 15 bases between.

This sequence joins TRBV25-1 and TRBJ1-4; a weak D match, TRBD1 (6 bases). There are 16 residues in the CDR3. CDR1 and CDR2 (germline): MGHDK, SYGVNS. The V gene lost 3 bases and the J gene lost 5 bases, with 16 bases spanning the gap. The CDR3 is CASSDPAGVGNEKLFF. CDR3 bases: TGTGCCAGCAGTGACCCCGCAGGGGTGGGGAATGAAAAACTGTTTTTT.

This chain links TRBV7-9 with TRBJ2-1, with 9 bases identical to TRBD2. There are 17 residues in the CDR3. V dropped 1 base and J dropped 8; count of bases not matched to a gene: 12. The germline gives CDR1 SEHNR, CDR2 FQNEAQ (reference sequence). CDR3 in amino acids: CASSLVRGSGRLYEQFF. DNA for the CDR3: TGTGCCAGCAGCTTAGTCCGCGGTAGCGGGAGACTCTATGAGCAGTTCTTC. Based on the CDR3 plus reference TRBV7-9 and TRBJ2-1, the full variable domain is DTGVSQNPRHKITKRGQNVTFRCDPISEHNRLYWYRQTLGQGPEFLTYFQNEAQLEKSRLLSDRFSAERPKGSFSTLEIQRTEQGDSAMYLCASSLVRGSGRLYEQFFGPGTRLTVL.

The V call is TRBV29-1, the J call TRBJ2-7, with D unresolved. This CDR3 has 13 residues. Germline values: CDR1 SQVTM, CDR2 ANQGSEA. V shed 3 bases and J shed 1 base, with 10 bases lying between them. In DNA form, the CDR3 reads TGCAGCGTTGAGTCAGGAAATTCCTACGAGCAGTACTTC. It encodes CSVESGNSYEQYF.

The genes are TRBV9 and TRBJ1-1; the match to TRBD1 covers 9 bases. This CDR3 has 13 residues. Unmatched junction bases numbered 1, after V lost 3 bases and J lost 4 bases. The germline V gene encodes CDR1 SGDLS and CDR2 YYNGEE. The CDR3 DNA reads TGTGCCAGCAGCGAGACAGGGGGCACTGAAGCTTTCTTT. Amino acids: CASSETGGTEAFF.

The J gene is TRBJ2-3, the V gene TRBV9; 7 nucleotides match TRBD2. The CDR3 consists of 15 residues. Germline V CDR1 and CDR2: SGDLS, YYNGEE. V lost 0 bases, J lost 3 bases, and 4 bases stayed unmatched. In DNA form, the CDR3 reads TGTGCCAGCAGCGTAGGGCTTAGCGGGACAGATACGCAGTATTTT. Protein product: CASSVGLSGTDTQYF.

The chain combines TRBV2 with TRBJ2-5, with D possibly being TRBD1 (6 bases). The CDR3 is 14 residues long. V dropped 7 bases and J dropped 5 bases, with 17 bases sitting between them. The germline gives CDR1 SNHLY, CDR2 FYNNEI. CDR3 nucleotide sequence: TGTGCCAGCACTAGGGAACAGGGTCCGGAGACCCAGTACTTC. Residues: CASTREQGPETQYF.

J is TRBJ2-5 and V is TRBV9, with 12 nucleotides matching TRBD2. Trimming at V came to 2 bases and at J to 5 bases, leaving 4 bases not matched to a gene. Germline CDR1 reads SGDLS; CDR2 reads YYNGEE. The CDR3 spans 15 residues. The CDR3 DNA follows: TGTGCCAGCAGCGTGACTAGCGGGAGTTTCGAGACCCAGTACTTC. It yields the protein CASSVTSGSFETQYF.

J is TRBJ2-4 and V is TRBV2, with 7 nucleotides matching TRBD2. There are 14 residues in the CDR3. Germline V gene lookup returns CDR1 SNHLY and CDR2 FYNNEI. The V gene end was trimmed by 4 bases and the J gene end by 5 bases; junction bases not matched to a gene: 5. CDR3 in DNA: TGTGCCAGCAGTGGCGTGGGGGGGGAAAACATTCAGTACTTC. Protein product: CASSGVGGENIQYF. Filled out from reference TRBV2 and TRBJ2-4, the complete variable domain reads EPEVTQTPSHQVTQMGQEVILRCVPISNHLYFYWYRQILGQKVEFLVSFYNNEISEKSEIFDDQFSVERPDGSNFTLKIRSTKLEDSAMYFCASSGVGGENIQYFGAGTRLSVL.

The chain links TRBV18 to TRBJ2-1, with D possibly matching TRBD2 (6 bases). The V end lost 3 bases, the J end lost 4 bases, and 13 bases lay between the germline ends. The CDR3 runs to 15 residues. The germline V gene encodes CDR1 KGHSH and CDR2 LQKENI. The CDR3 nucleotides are TGTGCCAGCTCACCCCGAGGGGCGGGATACAATGAGCAGTTCTTC. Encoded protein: CASSPRGAGYNEQFF. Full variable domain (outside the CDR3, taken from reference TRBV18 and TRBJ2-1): NAGVMQNPRHLVRRRGQEARLRCSPMKGHSHVYWYRQLPEEGLKFMVYLQKENIIDESGMPKERFSAEFPKEGPSILRIQQVVRGDSAAYFCASSPRGAGYNEQFFGPGTRLTVL.

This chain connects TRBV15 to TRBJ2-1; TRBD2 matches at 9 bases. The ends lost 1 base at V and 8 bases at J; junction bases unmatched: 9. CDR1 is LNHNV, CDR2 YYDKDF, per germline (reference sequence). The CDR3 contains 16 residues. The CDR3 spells CATSRGASGKSHEQFF. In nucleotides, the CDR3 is TGTGCCACCAGCAGAGGGGCTAGCGGGAAATCCCATGAGCAGTTCTTC.

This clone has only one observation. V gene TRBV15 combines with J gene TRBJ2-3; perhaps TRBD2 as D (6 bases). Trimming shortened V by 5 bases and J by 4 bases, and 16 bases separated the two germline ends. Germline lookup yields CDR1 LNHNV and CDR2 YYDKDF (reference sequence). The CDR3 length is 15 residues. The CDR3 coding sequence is TGTGCCACCAGCCTTCCCCGAGCGGGCGCAGATACGCAGTATTTT. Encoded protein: CATSLPRAGADTQYF.

DNA of the CDR3: TGTGCCAGCGGTGCTAGCCTCGGAGAGACCCAGTACTTC. It encodes CASGASLGETQYF. J is TRBJ2-5 and V is TRBV6-1; D perhaps matches TRBD2 (5 bases). The CDR3 has 13 residues. The V gene's germline CDR1 is MNHNS and CDR2 SASEGT. Trimming took 8 bases from V and 4 from J, leaving 14 bases between them.

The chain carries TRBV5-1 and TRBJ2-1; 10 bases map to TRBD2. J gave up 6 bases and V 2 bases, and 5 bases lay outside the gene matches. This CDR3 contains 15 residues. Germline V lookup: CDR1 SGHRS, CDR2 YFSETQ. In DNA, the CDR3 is TGCGCCAGCAGCTTCCCTAGCGGGAGCCGCAATGAGCAGTTCTTC. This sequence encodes CASSFPSGSRNEQFF.

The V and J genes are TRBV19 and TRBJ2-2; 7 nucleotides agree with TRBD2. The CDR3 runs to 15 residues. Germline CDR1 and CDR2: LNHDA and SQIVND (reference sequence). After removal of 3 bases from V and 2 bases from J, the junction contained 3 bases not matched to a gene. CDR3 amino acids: CASSMVAGNTGELFF. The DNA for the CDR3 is TGTGCCAGTAGTATGGTAGCGGGTAACACCGGGGAGCTGTTTTTT.

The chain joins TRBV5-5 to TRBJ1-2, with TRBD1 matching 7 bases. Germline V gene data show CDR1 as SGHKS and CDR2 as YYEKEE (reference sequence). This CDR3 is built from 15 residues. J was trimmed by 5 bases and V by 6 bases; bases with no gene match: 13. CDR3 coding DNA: TGTGCCAGCACCGGCGGCGGGACAGTACATTATGGCTACACCTTC. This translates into CASTGGGTVHYGYTF.

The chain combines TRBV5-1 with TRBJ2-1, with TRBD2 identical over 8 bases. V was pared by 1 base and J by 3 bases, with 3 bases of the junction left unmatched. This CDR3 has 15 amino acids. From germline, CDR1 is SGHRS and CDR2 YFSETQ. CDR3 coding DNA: TGCGCCAGCAGCTTGCGAGCGGGAGTCTACAATGAGCAGTTCTTC. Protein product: CASSLRAGVYNEQFF.

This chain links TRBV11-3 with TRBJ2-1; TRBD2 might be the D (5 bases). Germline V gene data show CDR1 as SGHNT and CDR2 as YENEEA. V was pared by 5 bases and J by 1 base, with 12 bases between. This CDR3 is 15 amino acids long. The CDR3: CASSATRGSYNEQFF. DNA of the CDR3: TGTGCCAGCAGCGCCACTAGAGGTTCCTACAATGAGCAGTTCTTC.

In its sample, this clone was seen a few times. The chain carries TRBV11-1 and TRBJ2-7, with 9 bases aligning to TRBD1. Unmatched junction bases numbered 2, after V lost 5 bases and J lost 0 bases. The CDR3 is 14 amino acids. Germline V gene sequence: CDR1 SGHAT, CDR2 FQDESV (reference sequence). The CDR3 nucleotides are TGTGCCAGCAGCGCGACAGGGGGCTCCTACGAGCAGTACTTC. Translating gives CASSATGGSYEQYF. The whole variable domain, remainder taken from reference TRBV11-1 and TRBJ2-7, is EAEVAQSPRYKITEKSQAVAFWCDPISGHATLYWYRQILGQGPELLVQFQDESVVDDSQLPKDRFSAERLKGVDSTLKIQPAELGDSAMYLCASSATGGSYEQYFGPGTRLTVT.